This T cell receptor beta chain was sequenced during a study of control samples from healthy donors and cancer patients. CDR3 length: 15 amino acids. Between the trimmed V and J ends, which lost 1 base and 2 bases, there was a span of 12 bases. The V gene's germline CDR1 is MNHEY and CDR2 SMNVEV (reference sequence). Method: immunoSEQ multiplex PCR; TCRdb's copy keeps in-frame clones and lacks some. The profile shows around 190,000 clones, 85% to 90% of them singletons. The gene calls are TRBV27 and TRBJ2-7; maybe TRBD2 (6 bases). Sequenced input: blood. The receptor was isolated from a woman in her forties or fifties in good health. The chain's CDR3 is CASSLWGGMPYEQYF. Written as DNA, the CDR3 is TGTGCCAGCAGTTTATGGGGCGGGATGCCCTACGAGCAGTACTTC.